This TCR beta chain is drawn from a study of control samples from healthy donors and cancer patients. The table came from immunoSEQ multiplex PCR; TCRdb's copy has only in-frame clones and leaves some out. The sample lists about 28,000 clones; 91% were seen once. Looked up from germline, CDR1 is MNHEY and CDR2 is SVGAGI. This CDR3 comprises 16 residues. V lost 0 bases, J lost 1 base, and 10 bases lay in between. Sequenced: PBMCs. The TCR originated in a man aged 50-59 years with lung cancer. The chain joins TRBV6-5 to TRBJ2-4; unclear D gene. CDR3 protein: CASSYSVNSAKNIQYF. The CDR3 DNA follows: TGTGCCAGCAGTTACTCGGTAAACTCTGCCAAAAACATTCAGTACTTC.